A single sample gave rise to the 26 T cell receptor beta chains below, sequenced in a study of T cells after yellow fever vaccination (dated by TCRdb to the late 2010s). The treatment or condition tag for this specimen amounts to: live attenuated yellow fever vaccine strain. The library was produced with 5' RACE. Sequencing was carried out with an Illumina HiSeq 2500. TCRdb reanalyzed the raw reads on its own, using fastp at Q25 for trimming and MiXCR for clone calling, and kept in-frame beta chains. CDR3 protein sequences are deduplicated, and each keeps its most common genes and DNA. This sample holds some 120,000 distinct CDR3 sequences; roughly 8.9% were observed only once. Over 25% of the sample belongs to the ten largest clones. The sequencing here drew on CD8+ T cells sorted from PBMCs, taken 45 days after the yellow fever booster vaccination. Receptor source: a young man who received the YFV17D yellow fever vaccine.

As for this clonotype: This may stem from a read error, because a much larger clone lies one nucleotide away. This sequence joins TRBV27 and TRBJ2-1; 8 bases map to TRBD2. V was pared by 5 bases and J by 5 bases, with 8 bases of the junction left unmatched. The length of the CDR3 is 15 residues. Germline lookup yields CDR1 MNHEY and CDR2 SMNVEV (reference sequence). The CDR3 DNA reads as TGTGCCAGCAGTGTCGGACCAGCGGGAGACAATGAGCAGTTCTTC. The encoded protein is CASSVGPAGDNEQFF.

This clonotype was counted many times. The chain recombines TRBV29-1 with TRBJ2-2, with TRBD1 matching 9 bases. The CDR3 spans 16 residues. Trimming cost V 3 bases and J 6 bases; bases outside gene matches: 11. Germline V gene data show CDR1 as SQVTM and CDR2 as ANQGSEA. CDR3 nucleotide sequence: TGCAGCGTTGAGGGCCACACAGGGGGCCGGGCCGGGGAGCTGTTTTTT. Protein sequence: CSVEGHTGGRAGELFF.

This clonotype occurred many times. In nucleotides, the CDR3 is TGTGCCAGCAGCTTAGGGCTAGCGGGAGAGTCGTACGAGCAGTACTTC. Its translation: CASSLGLAGESYEQYF. V and J are TRBV7-8 and TRBJ2-7, with 10 bases aligning to TRBD2. The CDR3 sequence is 16 residues long. Unmatched junction bases numbered 7, after V lost 1 base and J lost 4 bases. Germline V gives CDR1 SGHVS, CDR2 FQNEAQ.

This clonotype showed up just a few times. The chain uses TRBV16 and TRBJ2-7; 7 bases are a match to TRBD2. This CDR3 region has 12 residues. Trimming cost V 1 base and J 7 bases; bases outside gene matches: 1. Germline V gene lookup returns CDR1 KGHSY and CDR2 FQNENV. CDR3 amino acids: CASSQWGGEQYF. The CDR3 DNA reads as TGTGCCAGCAGCCAATGGGGGGGAGAGCAGTACTTC.

This clonotype was recorded many times. In DNA form, the CDR3 reads TGCGCCAGCAGCCAAGATCCAAGGACAGGGCCCCACGAGCAGTACTTC. This encodes CASSQDPRTGPHEQYF. J is TRBJ2-7 and V is TRBV4-3, with 8 bases that match TRBD1. The CDR3 sequence is 16 residues long. Per the germline V gene, CDR1 is LGHNA and CDR2 is YSLEER. The junction had 9 bases not matched to a gene; V was cut back by 0 bases and J by 5 bases.

This clonotype has ten or more counts. V is TRBV27 and J is TRBJ2-1; 8 bases fit TRBD2. Germline CDR1 MNHEY, CDR2 SMNVEV (reference sequence). V dropped 2 bases and J dropped 3; count of bases not matched to a gene: 3. The CDR3 is made up of 15 amino acids. This chain's CDR3 is CASSLVGGGYNEQFF. CDR3 DNA: TGTGCCAGCAGTTTAGTCGGGGGGGGCTACAATGAGCAGTTCTTC.

This clonotype appeared many times. DNA for the CDR3: TGTGCCAGCAGCCTGGCCAGTGAAGCTTTCTTT. It specifies CASSLASEAFF. The chain employs TRBV7-9 and TRBJ1-1; D uncertain. The CDR3 totals 11 residues. CDR1 is SEHNR and CDR2 is FQNEAQ in the germline V gene (reference sequence). Trimming cost V 5 bases and J 7 bases, with 8 bases left between them.

This clonotype showed up many times. This rearrangement joins TRBV12-3 or TRBV12-4 to TRBJ2-3; no reliable D call. CDR3 length equals 15 residues. V lost 7 bases, J lost 6 bases, and 20 bases lay in between. The CDR3 is CASTHVGSGVDTQYF. The CDR3 region has the DNA TGTGCCAGCACCCACGTCGGGTCTGGAGTGGATACGCAGTATTTT.

This clonotype was recorded at least ten times. The rearrangement joins TRBV15 to TRBJ2-2; TRBD2 is a possible D gene (7 bases). Germline V gene sequence: CDR1 LNHNV, CDR2 YYDKDF (reference sequence). The CDR3 sequence is 16 residues long. The V end was cut by 6 bases, the J end by 7 bases, with 21 bases between. The CDR3 reads CATSPFRGALDGELFF. CDR3 coding DNA: TGTGCCACCAGTCCCTTCCGGGGGGCTCTCGACGGGGAGCTGTTTTTT.

Only a few counts were recorded for this clonotype. The V call is TRBV10-2, the J call TRBJ2-2, with 8 bases aligning to TRBD2. The trim removed 8 bases at V and 4 bases at J, leaving 12 bases unmatched. There are 16 residues in the CDR3. CDR1 is WSHSY and CDR2 is SAAADI in the germline V gene. The DNA for the CDR3 is TGCGCCAGCCTTCCCGCCGGGGGGGGACCCACCGGGGAGCTGTTTTTT. Protein sequence: CASLPAGGGPTGELFF.

The chain is built from TRBV12-3 or TRBV12-4 and TRBJ2-7; 8 nucleotides match TRBD2. V lost 3 bases, J lost 7 bases, and 8 bases stayed unmatched. CDR3 length equals 14 residues. This CDR3 is CASSFGGSGGEQYF. The CDR3 DNA reads as TGTGCCAGCAGTTTCGGAGGGAGCGGGGGAGAGCAGTACTTC.

In this sample, this clonotype turned up many times. The CDR3 spells CASSPRDFDNEQFF. DNA of the CDR3: TGTGCCAGCAGTCCTAGGGACTTCGACAATGAGCAGTTCTTC. This sequence joins TRBV28 and TRBJ2-1; D is perhaps TRBD2 (6 bases). Germline V gene sequence: CDR1 MDHEN, CDR2 SYDVKM. CDR3 length: 14 amino acids. Deletions cut 5 bases from V and 5 bases from J, with 13 bases between.

This clonotype was counted many times. The rearrangement uses TRBV5-4 and TRBJ2-1; no reliable D call. CDR1 is SGHNT and CDR2 is YYREEE in the germline V gene (reference sequence). There are 11 residues in the CDR3. V was pared by 3 bases and J by 5 bases, with 3 bases between. The CDR3 sequence is CASSYNNEQFF. The DNA for the CDR3 is TGTGCCAGCAGCTACAACAATGAGCAGTTCTTC.

This clonotype came up many times. Compared with germline, one end of the junction differs, possibly owing to a read error. This chain joins TRBV7-9 and TRBJ1-6; D is uncertain. The CDR3 totals 10 residues. Germline assignment: CDR1 SEHNR and CDR2 FQNEAQ (reference sequence). DNA for the CDR3: TGTGCCAGCAGTTTGGCCCAGCTGGACTTT. Its protein product is CASSLAQLDF. Looking up the rest from reference TRBV7-9 and TRBJ1-6 gives the full variable domain: DTGVSQNPRHKITKRGQNVTFRCDPISEHNRLYWYRQTLGQGPEFLTYFQNEAQLEKSRLLSDRFSAERPKGSFSTLEIQRTEQGDSAMYLCASSLAQLDFGNGTRLTVT.

This clonotype was counted ten times or more. V and J are TRBV20-1 and TRBJ1-6; unclear D gene. Germline V gives CDR1 DFQATT, CDR2 SNEGSKA (reference sequence). Trimming removed 6 bases from V and 4 bases from J, with 13 bases in between. The CDR3 contains 14 residues. This CDR3 reads CSAAGTEYNSPLHF. CDR3 bases: TGCAGTGCAGCAGGAACCGAGTATAATTCACCCCTCCACTTT.

This clonotype has ten or more counts. The rearrangement uses TRBV18 and TRBJ2-1, with 7 positions matching TRBD1. Germline V gene data show CDR1 as KGHSH and CDR2 as LQKENI. The V and J ends lost 2 bases and 9 bases, in that order; junction bases with no gene match: 10. CDR3 length: 15 residues. DNA for the CDR3: TGTGCCAGCTCACCAGAGACAGGGTACGTTCCTGAGCAGTTCTTC. This translates into CASSPETGYVPEQFF.

This clonotype has a count of ten or more. The chain has TRBV20-1 and TRBJ1-5; D is possibly TRBD1 (5 bases). Germline values: CDR1 DFQATT, CDR2 SNEGSKA (reference sequence). The CDR3 sequence is 13 residues long. V lost 0 bases to trimming and J lost 6 bases, with 9 bases between them. The CDR3 sequence: CSAREARGQPQHF. The CDR3, as DNA: TGCAGTGCTAGAGAGGCGAGGGGTCAGCCCCAGCATTTT.

This clonotype appeared many times. J is TRBJ2-7 and V is TRBV7-6; D perhaps matches TRBD2 (6 bases). CDR3 length: 16 residues. Trimming cost V 3 bases and J 3 bases, with 18 bases left between them. The germline gives CDR1 SGHVS, CDR2 FNYEAQ. The CDR3 DNA reads TGTGCCAGCAGCTTCGGGGCTGGGGGGACCCACTACGAGCAGTACTTC. Translated: CASSFGAGGTHYEQYF. Supplemented by reference TRBV7-6 and TRBJ2-7, the full variable domain reads GAGVSQSPRYKVTKRGQDVALRCDPISGHVSLYWYRQALGQGPEFLTYFNYEAQQDKSGLPNDRFSAERPEGSISTLTIQRTEQRDSAMYRCASSFGAGGTHYEQYFGPGTRLTVT.

The V call is TRBV5-4, the J call TRBJ2-7, with 14 bases lining up with TRBD2. Germline V gene data show CDR1 as SGHNT and CDR2 as YYREEE (reference sequence). Trimming cost V 4 bases and J 3 bases; bases outside gene matches: 3. The CDR3 runs 15 residues. The CDR3 region is CASSGTSGSLYEQYF. The CDR3 DNA follows: TGTGCCAGCAGCGGGACTAGCGGGAGCCTCTACGAGCAGTACTTC.

At least ten counts were recorded for this clonotype. The chain recombines TRBV6-5 with TRBJ1-1; D might be TRBD1 (5 bases). Germline V gene sequence: CDR1 MNHEY, CDR2 SVGAGI. Trimming removed 6 bases at V and 4 bases at J, with 18 bases between. There are 15 residues in the CDR3. The CDR3 region is CASSPGPLVSTEAFF. CDR3 DNA sequence: TGTGCCAGCAGCCCGGGACCGTTGGTTAGCACTGAAGCTTTCTTT.

This clonotype was observed a handful of times. The rearrangement uses TRBV5-5 and TRBJ1-2, with D possibly matching TRBD1 (5 bases). Germline V gene data show CDR1 as SGHKS and CDR2 as YYEKEE (reference sequence). V dropped 0 bases and J dropped 3 bases, with 9 bases sitting between them. The CDR3 contains 14 residues. CDR3 in amino acids: CASSLDLGDYGYTF. CDR3 DNA: TGTGCCAGCAGCTTGGATTTGGGGGACTATGGCTACACCTTC.

This clonotype has at least ten counts. The V gene is TRBV20-1, the J gene TRBJ2-1, with 10 nucleotides matching TRBD2. Germline assignment: CDR1 DFQATT and CDR2 SNEGSKA (reference sequence). The CDR3 contains 14 residues. The trim removed 4 bases at V and 4 bases at J, leaving 4 bases unmatched. DNA of the CDR3: TGCAGTGCTATCGGGACTAGCGATTACAATGAGCAGTTCTTC. It yields the protein CSAIGTSDYNEQFF.

This clonotype was seen many times. The CDR3: CASSEGQFYEQYF. The CDR3 DNA reads TGTGCCAGCAGCGAGGGACAGTTCTACGAGCAGTACTTC. The rearrangement uses TRBV6-1 and TRBJ2-7, with TRBD1 matching 7 bases. Trimming removed 6 bases from V and 3 bases from J; junction bases left unmatched: 5. There are 13 residues in the CDR3. Germline V gene data show CDR1 as MNHNS and CDR2 as SASEGT.

This clonotype was observed at least ten times. The chain employs TRBV10-3 and TRBJ2-1, with no clear D. Germline V CDR1 and CDR2: ENHRY, SYGVKD. The CDR3 extends over 14 amino acids. Trimming shortened V by 4 bases and J by 5 bases, and 12 bases separated the two germline ends. As DNA, the CDR3 is TGTGCCATCAGTGGGCCTCGTCGGGACAATGAGCAGTTCTTC. This sequence encodes CAISGPRRDNEQFF.

This clonotype was seen ten or more times. This chain connects TRBV12-3 or TRBV12-4 to TRBJ2-1; D assignment may be TRBD1 or TRBD2 (5 bases each). Trimming shortened V by 3 bases and J by 0 bases, and 6 bases separated the two germline ends. This CDR3 has 14 amino acids. The CDR3 nucleotides are TGTGCCAGCAGTTTGGGGGACTCCTACAATGAGCAGTTCTTC. It is translated as CASSLGDSYNEQFF.

This clonotype was picked up many times. V gene TRBV7-9 combines with J gene TRBJ2-7, with no clear D. The CDR3 is 13 amino acids. In germline, CDR1 is SEHNR, CDR2 FQNEAQ (reference sequence). The germline V and J ends were trimmed by 5 bases and 3 bases, with 11 bases remaining between them. The CDR3 here is CASSPLNHYEQYF. As DNA, the CDR3 is TGTGCCAGCAGCCCACTAAATCACTACGAGCAGTACTTC.